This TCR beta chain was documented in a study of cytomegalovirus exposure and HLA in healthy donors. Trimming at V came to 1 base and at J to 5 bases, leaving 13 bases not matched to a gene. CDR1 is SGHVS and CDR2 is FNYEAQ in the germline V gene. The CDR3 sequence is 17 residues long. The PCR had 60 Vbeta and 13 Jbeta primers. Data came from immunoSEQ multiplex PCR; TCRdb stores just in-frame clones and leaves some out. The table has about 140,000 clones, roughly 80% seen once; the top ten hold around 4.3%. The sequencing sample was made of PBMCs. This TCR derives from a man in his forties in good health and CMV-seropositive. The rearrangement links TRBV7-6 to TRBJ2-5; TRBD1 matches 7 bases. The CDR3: CASSLGGQIGYEETQYF. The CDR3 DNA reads TGTGCCAGCAGCTTAGGGGGACAGATCGGTTACGAGGAGACCCAGTACTTC.